There are a few counts of the clone carrying this T cell receptor beta chain. For sequencing, patients were chosen who had shown expansion of CD8+CD57+ cells by flow cytometry. The sample originates from a study of CD8+CD57+ T cells in acquired aplastic anemia. It was genomic DNA that served as the template for profiling TCR beta VDJ and CDR3. TCRdb re-derived calls from the reads in MiXCR, one entry per CDR3 protein. Of some 150,000 distinct CDR3 sequences detected, 71% appear once; the ten largest clones hold around 45%. V lost 3 bases, J lost 4 bases, and 8 bases lay in between. The CDR3 sequence is 12 residues long. Germline V gene sequence: CDR1 DFQATT, CDR2 SNEGSKA (reference sequence).

The V call is TRBV20-1, the J call TRBJ2-3; D is unclear. The TCR comes from a human donor with aplastic anemia. The sample consisted of sorted CD4+, CD8+, or CD8+CD57+ T cells (not recorded which) from PBMCs. The DNA for the CDR3 is TGCAGTGCTAGCACGGGTTCAGATACGCAGTATTTT. It yields the protein CSASTGSDTQYF.